These T cell receptor beta chains were read from a single sample in a study of cytomegalovirus exposure and HLA in healthy donors. Sequenced by immunoSEQ multiplex PCR; TCRdb stores in-frame clones only, minus some. Recorded for this sample: 90,000 to 150,000 clones. The sequenced sample was PBMCs. These receptors came from a young man in good health and CMV-seronegative. Both conserved end residues are part of each CDR3. Each record gives: CDR3 length, V gene, CDR3 protein.

len: 13; v_gene: TRBV11-2; CDR3aa: CASSSQKGREQYF
len: 14; v_gene: TRBV6-1; CDR3aa: CASSDVTGVDEQYF
len: 13; v_gene: TRBV30; CDR3aa: CAWIRDSNTEAFF
len: 15; v_gene: TRBV5-4; CDR3aa: CASSLLAARRETQYF
len: 15; v_gene: TRBV15; CDR3aa: CATSRAEEDHYGYTF
len: 14; v_gene: TRBV5-1; CDR3aa: CASSRGQTNTEAFF
len: 17; v_gene: TRBV18; CDR3aa: CASSPLRRAEVNTEAFF
len: 16; v_gene: TRBV27; CDR3aa: CASSSTTGVINQPQHF
len: 16; v_gene: TRBV18; CDR3aa: CASSPPETGLFYGYTF
len: 15; v_gene: TRBV6-5; CDR3aa: CASSRPATGDPEAFF
len: 17; v_gene: TRBV14; CDR3aa: CASSQDTLTGPNTEAFF
len: 13; v_gene: TRBV19; CDR3aa: CASSIQRVYEQYF
len: 13; v_gene: TRBV4-1; CDR3aa: CATSMTGYTEAFF
len: 14; v_gene: TRBV10-1; CDR3aa: CASSDGLAGHEQYF
len: 15; v_gene: TRBV6-1; CDR3aa: CASSSPPAGVYGYTF
len: 15; v_gene: TRBV18; CDR3aa: CASSPKEGNVYGYTF